Following are 3 T cell receptor beta chains from one sample sequenced in a study of OX40 agonist ivuxolimab in advanced cancers. Here immunoSEQ multiplex PCR was the method, and the copy in TCRdb shows in-frame clones only, minus some. The sample comprises tens of thousands of clones, approximately 79% of which are singletons, and approximately 1.9% rests with the top ten. The sequencing used CD4+ or CD8+ T cells sorted from blood, collected in a trial of the OX40 agonist ivuxolimab. Source of these receptors: an adult with an advanced solid tumor such as melanoma, head and neck, liver or kidney cancer.

The count of this clone is one. The chain joins TRBV28 to TRBJ2-3; D possibly corresponds to TRBD1 (6 bases). CDR1 is MDHEN, CDR2 SYDVKM, per germline. Trimming stripped 5 bases from V and 2 bases from J, with 17 bases between. The CDR3 spans 16 residues. This CDR3 is CASSALGTILTDTQYF. The DNA for the CDR3 is TGTGCCAGCAGTGCCCTCGGGACAATCCTCACAGATACGCAGTATTTT.

This clone came up many times. The chain couples TRBV10-3 to TRBJ2-1, with D unclear. This CDR3 has 13 amino acids. CDR1 ENHRY and CDR2 SYGVKD come from the germline V gene. V was shortened by 2 bases and J by 5 bases, with 7 bases between the two germline ends. In DNA, the CDR3 is TGTGCCATCAGTGAGGTTAGGAACAATGAGCAGTTCTTC. Its translation is CAISEVRNNEQFF.

This chain links TRBV5-1 with TRBJ2-2; D not resolved. This CDR3 has 15 amino acids. Looked up from germline, CDR1 is SGHRS and CDR2 is YFSETQ. With 2 bases removed from V and 1 base from J, the gap between germline ends came to 9 bases. The CDR3 reads CASSFGQLNTGELFF. CDR3 nucleotide sequence: TGCGCCAGCAGCTTCGGGCAACTGAACACCGGGGAGCTGTTTTTT.